The 18 T cell receptor beta chains listed next were all sequenced from one sample in a study of molecular identifiers for immune sequencing clone quantification. Via MiXCR, TCRdb re-called the PCR reads, giving one row per CDR3 protein. In the table there are 88,000 or so distinct CDR3 sequences, roughly a fifth of which are singletons. Sequencing was done on a sample of naive CD8+ T cells from blood, with Jurkat cell RNA spiked in. Noted subset: FACS-sorted CD8+CD4-CCR7+CD45RA+ naive T cells. The receptors shown here come from a human donor in good health. Some libraries in this study had Jurkat cell RNA spiked in.

Many counts were recorded for this clonotype. The J gene is TRBJ2-3, the V gene TRBV5-6, with 12 bases matching TRBD1. The CDR3 length is 16 residues. CDR1 is SGHDT and CDR2 is YYEEEE in the germline V gene. V lost 4 bases and J lost 0; bases outside the gene matches: 3. The CDR3 loop is CASSGGTGGSTDTQYF. The CDR3 region has the DNA TGTGCCAGCAGCGGCGGGACAGGGGGCAGCACAGATACGCAGTATTTT.

This clonotype was picked up many times. This chain connects TRBV13 to TRBJ2-6, with D unresolved. The CDR3 runs to 13 residues. The germline V and J ends were trimmed by 3 bases and 10 bases, with 10 bases remaining between them. Germline V lookup: CDR1 PRHDT, CDR2 FYEKMQ (reference sequence). The CDR3 sequence is CASSLESSNVLTF. In DNA form, the CDR3 reads TGTGCCAGCAGCTTGGAATCCTCGAACGTCCTGACTTTC.

The CDR3: CSVDRGRDTQYF. The CDR3 region has the DNA TGCAGCGTTGACAGGGGCAGAGATACGCAGTATTTT. The chain uses TRBV29-1 and TRBJ2-3; tentatively, D is TRBD1 (6 bases). Germline V CDR1 and CDR2: SQVTM, ANQGSEA. Trimming shortened V by 3 bases and J by 5 bases, and 9 bases separated the two germline ends. The CDR3 runs 12 residues.

This clonotype was detected ten times or more. CDR3 sequence: CASSEWLAGGQTGELFF. The CDR3 DNA reads TGTGCCAGCAGTGAATGGCTAGCGGGGGGGCAGACCGGGGAGCTGTTTTTT. The V and J genes are TRBV6-1 and TRBJ2-2; 12 bases are a match to TRBD2. Germline CDR1 and CDR2: MNHNS and SASEGT. After removal of 2 bases from V and 5 bases from J, the junction contained 6 bases not matched to a gene. The length of the CDR3 is 17 residues.

This clonotype was seen at least ten times. The chain recombines TRBV19 with TRBJ2-3; 10 positions match TRBD1. Germline lookup yields CDR1 LNHDA and CDR2 SQIVND (reference sequence). V lost 5 bases and J lost 2; bases outside the gene matches: 7. The CDR3 runs to 16 residues. The CDR3 coding sequence is TGTGCCAGTAGTCCTGGGGACAGGGGTCCCACAGATACGCAGTATTTT. Protein: CASSPGDRGPTDTQYF.

Turning to this clonotype: Possible read error: a much larger clone is one base away. This CDR3 is missing its conserved last phenylalanine or tryptophan, likely due to a read error. This chain uses TRBV13 with TRBJ2-7; D is uncertain. Germline V gene lookup returns CDR1 PRHDT and CDR2 FYEKMQ (reference sequence). CDR3 length: 14 amino acids. Trimming pared 5 bases from V and 0 bases from J, leaving 11 bases between. The chain's CDR3 is CASSPGESSYEQYL. CDR3 in DNA: TGTGCCAGCAGCCCAGGAGAAAGCTCCTACGAGCAGTACCTC.

This clonotype appeared a few times. The chain joins TRBV7-9 to TRBJ2-1, with D uncertain. V shed 5 bases and J shed 4 bases, with 12 bases lying between them. The V gene's germline CDR1 is SEHNR and CDR2 FQNEAQ (reference sequence). The CDR3 is made up of 14 amino acids. The CDR3, as DNA: TGTGCCAGCAGCGCATCCAGGCCGTACAATGAGCAGTTCTTC. It translates to CASSASRPYNEQFF.

The V and J genes are TRBV20-1 and TRBJ2-5; 9 nucleotides line up with TRBD1. Germline assignment: CDR1 DFQATT and CDR2 SNEGSKA (reference sequence). Trimming removed 2 bases from V and 0 bases from J; junction bases left unmatched: 4. The CDR3 loop spans 15 amino acids. The CDR3: CSARHRGLNQETQYF. In DNA form, the CDR3 reads TGCAGTGCTAGACACAGGGGGCTTAACCAAGAGACCCAGTACTTC.

This clonotype appeared a few times. V gene TRBV15 combines with J gene TRBJ2-3; D is tentatively TRBD1 or TRBD2 (6 bases each). The V gene's germline CDR1 is LNHNV and CDR2 YYDKDF (reference sequence). Trimming left V 7 bases short and J 0 bases short, with 14 bases between. This CDR3 spans 15 amino acids. The CDR3 DNA reads TGTGCCACCACCCTAGGGGGACTTAGCACAGATACGCAGTATTTT. Its translation is CATTLGGLSTDTQYF. The whole variable domain, filled in from reference TRBV15 and TRBJ2-3, reads DAMVIQNPRYQVTQFGKPVTLSCSQTLNHNVMYWYQQKSSQAPKLLFHYYDKDFNNEADTPDNFQSRRPNTSFCFLDIRSPGLGDTAMYLCATTLGGLSTDTQYFGPGTRLTVL.

This clonotype has at least ten counts. This rearrangement joins TRBV6-5 to TRBJ2-7, with a tentative D call TRBD2 (5 bases). Germline lookup yields CDR1 MNHEY and CDR2 SVGAGI. Trimming stripped 7 bases from V and 1 base from J, with 11 bases between. CDR3 length: 13 amino acids. The CDR3 DNA reads TGTGCCAGCACCCCCGGGGATTCCTACGAGCAGTACTTC. Encoded protein: CASTPGDSYEQYF.

This clonotype was found many times. V usage is TRBV6-6 and J usage is TRBJ2-3, with unresolved D. Germline V gene data show CDR1 as MNHNY and CDR2 as SVGAGI (reference sequence). The CDR3 runs 13 residues. The V end was cut by 1 base, the J end by 4 bases, with 6 bases between. The CDR3 DNA is TGTGCCAGCAGTTACTTCCGGGCAGATACGCAGTATTTT. Translation gives CASSYFRADTQYF.

This clonotype was observed a few times. The chain combines TRBV7-9 with TRBJ1-6; D gene unclear. Between the trimmed V and J ends, which lost 8 bases and 9 bases, there was a span of 14 bases. Per the germline V gene, CDR1 is SEHNR and CDR2 is FQNEAQ (reference sequence). This CDR3 region has 13 residues. CDR3 residues: CASGGGPASPLHF. In nucleotides, the CDR3 is TGTGCCAGCGGAGGAGGGCCGGCTTCACCCCTCCACTTT.

Regarding this clonotype: With a much larger clone just one base away, this may be a read error. The chain carries TRBV6-2 or TRBV6-3 and TRBJ2-7, with D possibly matching TRBD2 (5 bases). Germline V gene sequence: CDR1 MNHEY, CDR2 SVGEGT. CDR3 length equals 13 residues. V was shortened by 6 bases and J by 6 bases, with 15 bases between the two germline ends. The CDR3 DNA follows: TGTGCCAGCAGCCCCGGGGTGATCTGCGAGCAGTACTTC. Translating it yields CASSPGVICEQYF.

In its sample, this clonotype was seen many times. The CDR3 DNA follows: TGTGCCAGCAGTTCCGATAGCTCCTACGAGCAGTACTTC. Translating it yields CASSSDSSYEQYF. The chain joins TRBV6-5 to TRBJ2-7, with unresolved D. Per the germline V gene, CDR1 is MNHEY and CDR2 is SVGAGI. The V and J ends lost 4 bases and 0 bases respectively, with 7 bases between them. The CDR3 totals 13 residues.

This clonotype was detected many times. This sequence joins TRBV7-6 and TRBJ1-1, with a possible D match to TRBD1 (5 bases). Germline V gene lookup returns CDR1 SGHVS and CDR2 FNYEAQ. Trimming cost V 5 bases and J 6 bases, with 13 bases left between them. CDR3 length equals 13 residues. This CDR3 reads CASSPMGLSEAFF. The CDR3 nucleotides are TGTGCCAGCAGCCCGATGGGGCTTTCTGAAGCTTTCTTT.

The J gene is TRBJ2-5, the V gene TRBV30; D remains unclear. Germline V gene sequence: CDR1 GTSNPN, CDR2 SVGIG (reference sequence). This CDR3 comprises 13 residues. Trimming took 0 bases from V and 5 from J, leaving 10 bases between them. The CDR3 loop reads CAWSVWDSETQYF. Here the CDR3 DNA reads TGTGCCTGGAGTGTATGGGATTCGGAGACCCAGTACTTC.

This clonotype has at least ten counts. The chain has TRBV29-1 and TRBJ1-1; unclear D gene. The CDR3 loop spans 13 amino acids. Trimming removed 5 bases from V and 0 bases from J, with 10 bases in between. Germline V gene lookup returns CDR1 SQVTM and CDR2 ANQGSEA. In DNA, the CDR3 is TGCAGCGTTTCTGACAATATGAACACTGAAGCTTTCTTT. This codes for CSVSDNMNTEAFF.

The sample holds many counts of this clonotype. The chain joins TRBV7-9 to TRBJ1-1; D perhaps matches TRBD1 (6 bases). V was cut by 5 bases and J by 5 bases, with 12 bases left in between. Per the germline V gene, CDR1 is SEHNR and CDR2 is FQNEAQ (reference sequence). The CDR3 totals 13 residues. CDR3 sequence: CASSRRGETEAFF. DNA of the CDR3: TGTGCCAGCAGCCGCAGGGGTGAAACTGAAGCTTTCTTT. The variable domain in full, completed from reference TRBV7-9 and TRBJ1-1, reads DTGVSQNPRHKITKRGQNVTFRCDPISEHNRLYWYRQTLGQGPEFLTYFQNEAQLEKSRLLSDRFSAERPKGSFSTLEIQRTEQGDSAMYLCASSRRGETEAFFGQGTRLTVV.